The 3 T cell receptor beta chains given below trace back to one sample, sequenced in a study of blood T cell repertoires in COVID-19. Using immunoSEQ multiplex PCR, the repertoire was profiled, and TCRdb retains in-frame clones only, with some absent. The sample records roughly 250,000 clones, 84% being singletons. Sequenced input: peripheral blood. These receptor sequences come from a woman between 40 and 50 years old who had recovered from COVID-19.

In this sample, this clone turned up once. The chain is built from TRBV27 and TRBJ1-4, with D maybe TRBD1 (6 bases). The CDR3 sequence is 14 residues long. CDR1 and CDR2 from the germline V gene are MNHEY and SMNVEV (reference sequence). Trimming stripped 3 bases from V and 7 bases from J, with 12 bases between. The CDR3 coding sequence is TGTGCCAGCAGTTTCGGGGGGCTGAGTGAAAAACTGTTTTTT. Protein: CASSFGGLSEKLFF.

This clone showed up just once. The rearrangement links TRBV7-9 to TRBJ2-2, with 11 bases lining up with TRBD1. With 5 bases clipped from V and 7 bases from J, the junction kept 12 bases outside the gene matches. Germline loops: CDR1 SEHNR, CDR2 FQNEAQ (reference sequence). The CDR3 has 17 amino acids. The CDR3 nucleotides are TGTGCCAGCAGCCACCGGAAGGGACAGGGGGTAATCGGGGAGCTGTTTTTT. It codes for CASSHRKGQGVIGELFF. Full variable domain (remainder filled in from reference TRBV7-9 and TRBJ2-2): DTGVSQNPRHKITKRGQNVTFRCDPISEHNRLYWYRQTLGQGPEFLTYFQNEAQLEKSRLLSDRFSAERPKGSFSTLEIQRTEQGDSAMYLCASSHRKGQGVIGELFFGEGSRLTVL.

The genes are TRBV28 and TRBJ2-7; D is unresolved. V was pared by 4 bases and J by 3 bases, with 7 bases between. Germline CDR1 is MDHEN and CDR2 is SYDVKM. This CDR3 is 12 amino acids long. The DNA for the CDR3 is TGTGCCAGCAGTTCACAAGTCTACGAGCAGTACTTC. Translated, it gives CASSSQVYEQYF. Using reference TRBV28 and TRBJ2-7 for the parts outside the CDR3, the full variable domain is DVKVTQSSRYLVKRTGEKVFLECVQDMDHENMFWYRQDPGLGLRLIYFSYDVKMKEKGDIPEGYSVSREKKERFSLILESASTNQTSMYLCASSSQVYEQYFGPGTRLTVT.